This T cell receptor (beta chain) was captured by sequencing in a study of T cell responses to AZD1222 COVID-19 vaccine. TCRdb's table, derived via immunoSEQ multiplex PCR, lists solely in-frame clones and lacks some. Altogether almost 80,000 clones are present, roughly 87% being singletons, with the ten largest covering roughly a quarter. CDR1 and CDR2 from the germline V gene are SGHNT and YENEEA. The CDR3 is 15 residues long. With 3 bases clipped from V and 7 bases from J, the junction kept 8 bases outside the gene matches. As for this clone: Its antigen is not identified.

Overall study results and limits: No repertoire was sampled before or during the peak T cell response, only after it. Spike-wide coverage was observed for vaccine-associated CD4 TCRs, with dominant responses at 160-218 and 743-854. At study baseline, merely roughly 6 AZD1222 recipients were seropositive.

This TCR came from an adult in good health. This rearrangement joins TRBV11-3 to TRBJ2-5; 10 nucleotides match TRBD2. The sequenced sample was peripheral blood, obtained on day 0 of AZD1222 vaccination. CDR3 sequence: CASSLILAGSGTQYF. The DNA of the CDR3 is TGTGCCAGCAGCTTGATACTAGCGGGAAGCGGGACCCAGTACTTC.